A single sample is the source of the 24 T cell receptor beta chains below, sequenced in a study of shared clonotypes between healthy human individuals. The method was immunoSEQ multiplex PCR; TCRdb's version includes in-frame clones alone and lacks a portion of them. The sample records roughly 2.2 million clones, around 93% being singletons. The material sequenced was naive CD4+ T cells from PBMCs. Described subset: CD45RA+ positively selected. These receptors originate from a man between 18 and 35 years old in good health. Some clones in this sample may be carry-over from other donors' samples.

This sequence joins TRBV5-1 and TRBJ2-5; 9 nucleotides agree with TRBD2. Per germline, CDR1 SGHRS and CDR2 YFSETQ. The trim removed 4 bases at V and 7 bases at J, leaving 8 bases unmatched. This CDR3 is 14 amino acids long. The CDR3 loop is CASSRVAGEGTQYF. Written as DNA, the CDR3 is TGCGCCAGCAGCCGTGTAGCGGGAGAGGGGACCCAGTACTTC.

V usage is TRBV28 and J usage is TRBJ2-1, with D perhaps TRBD2 (6 bases). From germline, CDR1 is MDHEN and CDR2 SYDVKM. This CDR3 spans 15 amino acids. The V end was cut by 5 bases, the J end by 10 bases, with 21 bases between. The CDR3, as DNA: TGTGCCAGCAGTAGACTCGCCAGGCGGGAAGGAGAGCAGTTCTTC. This translates into CASSRLARREGEQFF.

This chain's CDR3 is CASSLTAPGRVRAFF. CDR3 DNA: TGTGCCAGCAGCTTAACCGCCCCGGGCAGGGTTCGAGCTTTCTTT. The chain combines TRBV7-9 with TRBJ1-1, with D possibly being TRBD1 (5 bases). The CDR3 length is 15 residues. The V and J ends lost 2 bases and 10 bases respectively, with 20 bases between them. Germline CDR1 SEHNR, CDR2 FQNEAQ (reference sequence).

V gene TRBV7-3 combines with J gene TRBJ2-5; 8 bases line up with TRBD1. Per the germline V gene, CDR1 is SGHTA and CDR2 is FQGTGA. There are 15 residues in the CDR3. The ends lost 5 bases at V and 2 bases at J; junction bases unmatched: 7. For the CDR3, the DNA is TGTGCCAGCAGCCGATCCAGGGGGCCGCAAGAGACCCAGTACTTC. Translation gives CASSRSRGPQETQYF.

This chain links TRBV5-1 with TRBJ2-1; D unclear. Trimming took off 0 bases at V and 3 bases at J, with 10 bases between the two ends. This CDR3 region has 15 residues. Germline V CDR1 and CDR2: SGHRS, YFSETQ. CDR3 sequence: CASSLAVAVYNEQFF. The CDR3 DNA sequence: TGCGCCAGCAGCTTGGCCGTCGCAGTCTACAATGAGCAGTTCTTC.

The CDR3 DNA sequence: TGTGCCAGCAGCCCACGGATGGGGCCGGGCATAAACACTGAAGCTTTCTTT. Its protein is CASSPRMGPGINTEAFF. This chain connects TRBV5-6 to TRBJ1-1, with a weak D call TRBD1 (5 bases). Germline CDR1 SGHDT, CDR2 YYEEEE. CDR3 size: 17 residues. The V end was cut by 4 bases, the J end by 2 bases, with 21 bases between.

This chain connects TRBV30 to TRBJ1-1; D uncertain. Per germline, CDR1 GTSNPN and CDR2 SVGIG (reference sequence). Trimming took 2 bases from V and 5 from J, leaving 27 bases between them. The CDR3 has 18 amino acids. This chain's CDR3 is CAWSITRLKTPGRTEAFF. As DNA, the CDR3 is TGTGCCTGGAGTATCACCAGACTTAAGACTCCAGGAAGAACTGAAGCTTTCTTT.

This sequence joins TRBV7-2 and TRBJ2-7; D unresolved. This CDR3 contains 15 residues. V lost 4 bases, J lost 0 bases, and 13 bases lay in between. The germline CDR1 and CDR2 sequences are SGHTA and FQGNSA. CDR3 region: CASSSYSRSSYEQYF. For the CDR3, the DNA is TGTGCCAGCAGCTCTTACAGTAGAAGCTCCTACGAGCAGTACTTC.

The V gene is TRBV11-3, the J gene TRBJ2-1, with D possibly being TRBD1 or TRBD2 (5 bases each). Trimming removed 0 bases from V and 2 bases from J, with 14 bases in between. The CDR3 loop spans 17 amino acids. Germline values: CDR1 SGHNT, CDR2 YENEEA. The CDR3 DNA reads TGTGCCAGCAGCTTAGACTCATTGGGGGTTCCCTACAATGAGCAGTTCTTC. Residues: CASSLDSLGVPYNEQFF.

V is TRBV7-3 and J is TRBJ2-1; maybe TRBD2 (5 bases). Looked up from germline, CDR1 is SGHTA and CDR2 is FQGTGA. V gave up 2 bases and J gave up 2 bases, with 10 bases separating them. The CDR3 is 15 residues long. The CDR3 DNA follows: TGTGCCAGCAGCTTATCGGGGAACCCCTACAATGAGCAGTTCTTC. This translates into CASSLSGNPYNEQFF.

The rearrangement uses TRBV6-1 and TRBJ1-2, with 9 bases that match TRBD1. Trimming cost V 6 bases and J 4 bases; bases outside gene matches: 9. This CDR3 region has 15 residues. Germline CDR1 reads MNHNS; CDR2 reads SASEGT. CDR3 region: CASRPYRDRAYGYTF. The CDR3 DNA reads as TGTGCCAGCAGGCCATACCGGGACAGGGCCTATGGCTACACCTTC.

This clone was counted a single time. The chain couples TRBV19 to TRBJ1-2; D unresolved. The CDR3 is 15 residues long. Germline CDR1 reads LNHDA; CDR2 reads SQIVND (reference sequence). V was trimmed by 3 bases and J by 2 bases, leaving 13 bases between them. CDR3 region: CASSISRLSNYGYTF. CDR3 bases: TGTGCCAGTAGTATCTCCAGGCTGAGCAACTATGGCTACACCTTC.

This rearrangement joins TRBV5-1 to TRBJ2-7; TRBD2 might be the D (5 bases). The CDR3 has 16 residues. The ends were cut back, 2 bases at V and 2 bases at J, with 17 bases in the middle. The germline CDR1 and CDR2 sequences are SGHRS and YFSETQ. In nucleotides, the CDR3 is TGCGCCAGCAGCTTTCTAGCCAACCTATTAGCCTACGAGCAGTACTTC. Translating it yields CASSFLANLLAYEQYF.

The table lists this clone with a count of one. J is TRBJ1-2 and V is TRBV18; 10 nucleotides agree with TRBD1. The V and J ends lost 3 bases and 5 bases, in that order; junction bases with no gene match: 9. The CDR3 runs to 16 residues. Germline values: CDR1 KGHSH, CDR2 LQKENI. The CDR3, as DNA: TGTGCCAGCTCACCGAGTCTAGGGACAGGGGATTATGGCTACACCTTC. It encodes CASSPSLGTGDYGYTF.

There are a few counts of this clone. This chain connects TRBV7-3 to TRBJ1-1; D is undetermined. There are 15 residues in the CDR3. Germline V gene data show CDR1 as SGHTA and CDR2 as FQGTGA. Between the trimmed V and J ends, which lost 0 bases and 1 base, there was a span of 9 bases. The CDR3 region has the DNA TGTGCCAGCAGCTTAACTTCAGCGTGGAACACTGAAGCTTTCTTT. Its translation is CASSLTSAWNTEAFF.

V and J are TRBV10-3 and TRBJ2-3, with D unresolved. CDR1 and CDR2 from the germline V gene are ENHRY and SYGVKD. Between the trimmed V and J ends, which lost 2 bases and 6 bases, there was a span of 12 bases. The CDR3 is 14 residues long. In nucleotides, the CDR3 is TGTGCCATCAGTGAGACTCACGCCCCCGATACGCAGTATTTT. As protein: CAISETHAPDTQYF.

The J gene is TRBJ1-1, the V gene TRBV28; D not certain. There are 13 residues in the CDR3. V was shortened by 1 base and J by 2 bases, with 5 bases between the two germline ends. The germline V gene has CDR1 MDHEN and CDR2 SYDVKM. CDR3 region: CASSLYSNTEAFF. The CDR3, as DNA: TGTGCCAGCAGTTTATACAGCAACACTGAAGCTTTCTTT.

V gene TRBV7-2 combines with J gene TRBJ2-1; D remains unclear. The CDR3 contains 13 residues. CDR1 and CDR2 (germline): SGHTA, FQGNSA. V lost 8 bases to trimming and J lost 7 bases, with 15 bases between them. CDR3 nucleotides: TGTGCCAGCCGCCCAGGAAACGGGAATGAGCAGTTCTTC. It codes for CASRPGNGNEQFF.

J is TRBJ1-2 and V is TRBV30; 8 bases are a match to TRBD1. V shed 1 base and J 6 bases; nucleotides not matched to a gene: 1. Germline CDR1 and CDR2: GTSNPN and SVGIG (reference sequence). CDR3 length equals 12 residues. Written as DNA, the CDR3 is TGTGCCTGGAGTGAGACAGGGGATGGCTACACCTTC. Its protein is CAWSETGDGYTF.

The chain links TRBV7-9 to TRBJ1-6, with D perhaps TRBD1 (5 bases). The CDR3 is 15 residues long. V lost 2 bases to trimming and J lost 13 bases, with 18 bases between them. Germline V gene lookup returns CDR1 SEHNR and CDR2 FQNEAQ (reference sequence). The CDR3 reads CASSLYEDTSLPLHF. CDR3 nucleotide sequence: TGTGCCAGCAGCTTATACGAGGACACCTCGCTTCCCCTCCACTTT.

The J gene is TRBJ2-7, the V gene TRBV18; 11 positions agree with TRBD1. The J segment lost 12 bases and the V segment lost 3 bases, leaving 7 bases of the junction unmatched. From germline, CDR1 is KGHSH and CDR2 LQKENI. The CDR3 runs to 13 residues. The CDR3 DNA reads TGTGCCAGCTCACCCGAAAGGACAGGGGGCACGTACTTC. Translated, it gives CASSPERTGGTYF.

The J gene is TRBJ1-1, the V gene TRBV11-3, with D perhaps matching TRBD1 (5 bases). The CDR3 loop spans 14 amino acids. Per germline, CDR1 SGHNT and CDR2 YENEEA. Trimming removed 5 bases at V and 0 bases at J, with 10 bases between. This CDR3 is CASSPGRMNTEAFF. CDR3 in DNA: TGTGCCAGCAGCCCGGGACGGATGAACACTGAAGCTTTCTTT. The entire variable domain, with the rest obtained from reference TRBV11-3 and TRBJ1-1, is as follows: EAGVVQSPRYKIIEKKQPVAFWCNPISGHNTLYWYLQNLGQGPELLIRYENEEAVDDSQLPKDRFSAERLKGVDSTLKIQPAELGDSAVYLCASSPGRMNTEAFFGQGTRLTVV.

The rearrangement uses TRBV19 and TRBJ1-1, with D hard to call. Germline CDR1 reads LNHDA; CDR2 reads SQIVND (reference sequence). V shed 3 bases and J shed 1 base, with 18 bases lying between them. CDR3 length equals 17 residues. CDR3 residues: CASSIKGVGGPNTEAFF. DNA for the CDR3: TGTGCCAGTAGTATTAAGGGAGTGGGCGGACCGAACACTGAAGCTTTCTTT.

This chain uses TRBV7-2 with TRBJ1-1; D gene ambiguous. The CDR3 runs to 13 residues. Germline CDR1 reads SGHTA; CDR2 reads FQGNSA. V was shortened by 3 bases and J by 4 bases, with 9 bases between the two germline ends. This CDR3 reads CASSFLVGTEAFF. The CDR3 nucleotides are TGTGCCAGCAGCTTTCTTGTGGGCACTGAAGCTTTCTTT.